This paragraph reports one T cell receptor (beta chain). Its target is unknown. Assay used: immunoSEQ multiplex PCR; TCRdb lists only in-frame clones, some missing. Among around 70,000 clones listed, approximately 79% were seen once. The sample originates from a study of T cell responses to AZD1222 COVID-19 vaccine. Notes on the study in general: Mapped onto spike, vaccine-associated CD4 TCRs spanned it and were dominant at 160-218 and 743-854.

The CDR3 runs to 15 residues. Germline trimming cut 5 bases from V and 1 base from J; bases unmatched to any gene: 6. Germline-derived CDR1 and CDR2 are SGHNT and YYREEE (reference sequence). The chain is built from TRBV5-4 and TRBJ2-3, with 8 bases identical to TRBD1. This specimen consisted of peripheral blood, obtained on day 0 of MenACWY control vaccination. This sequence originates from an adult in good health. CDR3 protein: CASRLRGQGTDTQYF. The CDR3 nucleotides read TGTGCCAGCAGGCTCAGGGGACAGGGCACAGATACGCAGTATTTT.